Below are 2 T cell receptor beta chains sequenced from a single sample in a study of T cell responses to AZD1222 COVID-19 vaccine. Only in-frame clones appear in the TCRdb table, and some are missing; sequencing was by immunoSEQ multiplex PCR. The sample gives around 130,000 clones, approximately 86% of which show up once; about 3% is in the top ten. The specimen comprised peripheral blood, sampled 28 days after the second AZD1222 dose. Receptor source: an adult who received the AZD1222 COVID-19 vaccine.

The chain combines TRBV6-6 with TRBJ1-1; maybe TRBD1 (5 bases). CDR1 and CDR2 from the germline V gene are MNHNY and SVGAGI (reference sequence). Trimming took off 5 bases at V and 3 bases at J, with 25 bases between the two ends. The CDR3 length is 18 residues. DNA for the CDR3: TGTGCCAGCAGTCGACGTTCCTCCCTGCAGGGTCAAGACACTGAAGCTTTCTTT. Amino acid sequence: CASSRRSSLQGQDTEAFF.

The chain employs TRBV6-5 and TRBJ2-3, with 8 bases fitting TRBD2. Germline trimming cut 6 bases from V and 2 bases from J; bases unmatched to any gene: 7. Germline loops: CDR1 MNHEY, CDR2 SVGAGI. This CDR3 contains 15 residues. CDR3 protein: CASSPGGGTTDTQYF. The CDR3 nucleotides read TGTGCCAGCAGCCCCGGCGGGGGGACCACAGATACGCAGTATTTT.